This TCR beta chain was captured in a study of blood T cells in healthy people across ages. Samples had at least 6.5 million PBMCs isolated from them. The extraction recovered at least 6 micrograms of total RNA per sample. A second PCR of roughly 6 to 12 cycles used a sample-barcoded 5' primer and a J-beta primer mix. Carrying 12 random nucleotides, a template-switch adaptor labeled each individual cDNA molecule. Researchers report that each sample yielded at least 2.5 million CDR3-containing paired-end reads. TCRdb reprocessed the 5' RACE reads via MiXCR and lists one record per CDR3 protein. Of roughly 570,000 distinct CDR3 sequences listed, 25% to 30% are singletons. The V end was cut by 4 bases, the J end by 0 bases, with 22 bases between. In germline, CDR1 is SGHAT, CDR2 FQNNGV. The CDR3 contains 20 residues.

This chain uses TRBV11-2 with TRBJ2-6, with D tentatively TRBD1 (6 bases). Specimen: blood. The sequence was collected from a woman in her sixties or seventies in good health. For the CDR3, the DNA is TGTGCCAGCAGCTCCCCCCAAGGACAGAAACTAATCTCTGGGGCCAACGTCCTGACTTTC. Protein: CASSSPQGQKLISGANVLTF.